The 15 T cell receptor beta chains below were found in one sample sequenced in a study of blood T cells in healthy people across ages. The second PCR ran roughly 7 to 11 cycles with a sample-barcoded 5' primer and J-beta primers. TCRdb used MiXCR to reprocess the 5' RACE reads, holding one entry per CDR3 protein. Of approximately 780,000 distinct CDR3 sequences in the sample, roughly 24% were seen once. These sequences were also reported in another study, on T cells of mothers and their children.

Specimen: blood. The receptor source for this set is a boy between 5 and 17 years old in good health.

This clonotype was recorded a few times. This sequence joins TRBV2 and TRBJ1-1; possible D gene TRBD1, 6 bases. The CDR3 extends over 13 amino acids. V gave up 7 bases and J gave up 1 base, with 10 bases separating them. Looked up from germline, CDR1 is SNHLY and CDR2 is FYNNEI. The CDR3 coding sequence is TGTGCCAGCACCGAGGGGGAGAACACTGAAGCTTTCTTT. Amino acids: CASTEGENTEAFF.

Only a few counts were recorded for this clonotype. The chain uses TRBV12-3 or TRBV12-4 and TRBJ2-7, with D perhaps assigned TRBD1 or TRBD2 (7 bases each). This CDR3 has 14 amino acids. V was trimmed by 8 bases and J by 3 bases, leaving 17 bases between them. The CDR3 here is CASRRGGYNYEQYF. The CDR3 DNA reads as TGTGCCAGCCGCAGGGGGGGCTATAACTACGAGCAGTACTTC.

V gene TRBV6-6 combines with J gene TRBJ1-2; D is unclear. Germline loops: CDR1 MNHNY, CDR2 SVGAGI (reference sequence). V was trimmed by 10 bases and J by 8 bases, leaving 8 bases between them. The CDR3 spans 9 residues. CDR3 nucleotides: TGTGCCAACTCGGGGGGCTACACCTTC. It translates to CANSGGYTF.

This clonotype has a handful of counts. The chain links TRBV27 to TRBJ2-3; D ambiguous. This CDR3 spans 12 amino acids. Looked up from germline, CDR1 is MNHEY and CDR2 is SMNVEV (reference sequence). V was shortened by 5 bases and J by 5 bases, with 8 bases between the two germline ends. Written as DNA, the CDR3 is TGTGCCAGCAGTCCTCTGATAGATACGCAGTATTTT. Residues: CASSPLIDTQYF.

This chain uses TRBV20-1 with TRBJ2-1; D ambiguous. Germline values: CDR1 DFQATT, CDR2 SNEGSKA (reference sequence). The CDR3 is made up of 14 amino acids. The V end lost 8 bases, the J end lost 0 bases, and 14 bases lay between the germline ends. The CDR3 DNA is TGCAGTCCCAAGGGCCCATTCTCCTACAATGAGCAGTTCTTC. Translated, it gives CSPKGPFSYNEQFF.

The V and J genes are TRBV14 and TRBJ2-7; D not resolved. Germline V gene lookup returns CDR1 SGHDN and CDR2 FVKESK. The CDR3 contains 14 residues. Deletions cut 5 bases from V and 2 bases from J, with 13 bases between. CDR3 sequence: CASSTVPQAYEQYF. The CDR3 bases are TGTGCCAGCAGCACCGTACCGCAGGCCTACGAGCAGTACTTC.

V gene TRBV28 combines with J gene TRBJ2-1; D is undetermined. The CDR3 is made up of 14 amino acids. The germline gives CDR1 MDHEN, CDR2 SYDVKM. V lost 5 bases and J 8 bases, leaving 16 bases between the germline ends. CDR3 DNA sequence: TGTGCCAGCAGTCCCCGTCTCCGGCGCGATGAGCAGTTCTTC. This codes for CASSPRLRRDEQFF.

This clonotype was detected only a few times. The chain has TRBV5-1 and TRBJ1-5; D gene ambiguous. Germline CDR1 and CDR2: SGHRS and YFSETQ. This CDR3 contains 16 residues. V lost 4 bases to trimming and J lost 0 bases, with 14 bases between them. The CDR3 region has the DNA TGCGCCAGCAGCATCCTTGGAGGGTATAGCAATCAGCCCCAGCATTTT. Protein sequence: CASSILGGYSNQPQHF.

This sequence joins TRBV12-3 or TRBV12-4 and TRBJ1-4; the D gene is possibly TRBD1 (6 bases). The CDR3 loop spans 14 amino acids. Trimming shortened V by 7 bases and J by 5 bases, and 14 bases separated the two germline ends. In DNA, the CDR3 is TGTGCCAGCACCTGGGGGCTGGGAAATGAAAAACTGTTTTTT. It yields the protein CASTWGLGNEKLFF.

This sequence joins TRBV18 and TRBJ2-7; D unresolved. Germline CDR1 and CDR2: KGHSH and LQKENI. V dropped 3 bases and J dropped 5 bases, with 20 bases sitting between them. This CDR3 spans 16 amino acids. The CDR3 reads CASSPSPESRFDEQYF. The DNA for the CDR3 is TGTGCCAGCTCACCCTCTCCCGAAAGTCGGTTTGACGAGCAGTACTTC.

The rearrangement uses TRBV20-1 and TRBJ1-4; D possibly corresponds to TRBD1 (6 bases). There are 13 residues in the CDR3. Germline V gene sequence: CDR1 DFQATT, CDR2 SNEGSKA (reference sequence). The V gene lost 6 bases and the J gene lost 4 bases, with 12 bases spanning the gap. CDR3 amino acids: CSAQGNYNEKLFF. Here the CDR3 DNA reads TGCAGTGCCCAGGGGAACTATAATGAAAAACTGTTTTTT.

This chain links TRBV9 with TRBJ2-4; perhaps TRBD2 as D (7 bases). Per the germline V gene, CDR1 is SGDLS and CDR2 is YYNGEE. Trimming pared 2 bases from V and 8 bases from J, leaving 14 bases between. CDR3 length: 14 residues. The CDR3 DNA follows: TGTGCCAGCAGCGTGGGTACGGGGGGCTACATTCAGTACTTC. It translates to CASSVGTGGYIQYF.

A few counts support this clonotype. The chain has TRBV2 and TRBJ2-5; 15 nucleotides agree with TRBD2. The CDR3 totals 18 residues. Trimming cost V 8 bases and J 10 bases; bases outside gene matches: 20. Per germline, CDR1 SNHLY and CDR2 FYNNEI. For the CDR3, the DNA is TGTGCCAGCCTCTCGATGGGGACTAGCGGGGGGACCTCACGTGGCCAGTACTTC. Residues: CASLSMGTSGGTSRGQYF.

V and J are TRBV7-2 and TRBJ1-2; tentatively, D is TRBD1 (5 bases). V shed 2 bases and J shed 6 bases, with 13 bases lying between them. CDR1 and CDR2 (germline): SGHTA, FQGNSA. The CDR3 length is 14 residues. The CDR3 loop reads CASSLNRGGDGYTF. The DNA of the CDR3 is TGTGCCAGCAGCTTAAATCGCGGGGGAGATGGCTACACCTTC.

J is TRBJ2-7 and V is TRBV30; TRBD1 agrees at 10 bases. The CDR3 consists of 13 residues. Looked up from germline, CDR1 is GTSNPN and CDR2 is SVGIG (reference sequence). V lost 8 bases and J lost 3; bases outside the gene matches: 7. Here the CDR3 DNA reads TGTGCCGCTGCCCGGGACAGGGGCTACGAGCAGTACTTC. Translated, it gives CAAARDRGYEQYF.